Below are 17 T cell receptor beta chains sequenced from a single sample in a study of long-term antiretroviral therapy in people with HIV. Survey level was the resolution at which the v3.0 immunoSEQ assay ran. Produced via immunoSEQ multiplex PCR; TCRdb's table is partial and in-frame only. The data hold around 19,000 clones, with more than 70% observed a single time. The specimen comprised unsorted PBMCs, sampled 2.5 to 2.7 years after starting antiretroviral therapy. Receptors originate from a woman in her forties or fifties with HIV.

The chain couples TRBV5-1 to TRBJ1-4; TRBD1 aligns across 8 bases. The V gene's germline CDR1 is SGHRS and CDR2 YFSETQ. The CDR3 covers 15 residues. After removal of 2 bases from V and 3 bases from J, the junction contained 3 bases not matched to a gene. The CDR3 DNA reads TGCGCCAGCAGCTTATTACAGGGGGCTAATGAAAAACTGTTTTTT. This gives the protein CASSLLQGANEKLFF.

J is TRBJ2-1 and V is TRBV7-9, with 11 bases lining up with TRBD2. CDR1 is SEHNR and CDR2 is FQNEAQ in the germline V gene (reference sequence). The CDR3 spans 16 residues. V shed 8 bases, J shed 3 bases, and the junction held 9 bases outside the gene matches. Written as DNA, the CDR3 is TGTGCCAGCGACGGGACTAGCGGTTCTCTCTACAATGAGCAGTTCTTC. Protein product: CASDGTSGSLYNEQFF. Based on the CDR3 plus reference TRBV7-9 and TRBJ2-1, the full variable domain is DTGVSQNPRHKITKRGQNVTFRCDPISEHNRLYWYRQTLGQGPEFLTYFQNEAQLEKSRLLSDRFSAERPKGSFSTLEIQRTEQGDSAMYLCASDGTSGSLYNEQFFGPGTRLTVL.

The CDR3 is CATSSSSTVPTGWDRRVFYGYTF. The CDR3 DNA reads as TGTGCCACCAGCAGTTCCTCCACAGTTCCTACCGGTTGGGACAGACGAGTCTTCTATGGCTACACCTTC. The chain joins TRBV15 to TRBJ1-2, with TRBD1 matching over 7 bases. This CDR3 has 23 amino acids. After removal of 3 bases from V and 4 bases from J, the junction contained 32 bases not matched to a gene. Germline loops: CDR1 LNHNV, CDR2 YYDKDF (reference sequence).

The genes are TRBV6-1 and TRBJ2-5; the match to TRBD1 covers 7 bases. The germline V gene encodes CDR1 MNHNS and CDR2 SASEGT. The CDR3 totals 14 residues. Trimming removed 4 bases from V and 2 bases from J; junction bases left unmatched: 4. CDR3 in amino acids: CASSARDRQETQYF. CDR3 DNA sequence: TGTGCCAGCAGTGCTCGGGACAGACAAGAGACCCAGTACTTC.

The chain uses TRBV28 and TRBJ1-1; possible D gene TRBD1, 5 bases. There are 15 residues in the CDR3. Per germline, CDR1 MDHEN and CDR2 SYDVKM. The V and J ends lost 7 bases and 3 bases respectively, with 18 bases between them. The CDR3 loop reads CASTLWGFGDTEAFF. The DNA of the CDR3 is TGTGCCAGCACCCTCTGGGGGTTTGGGGACACTGAAGCTTTCTTT.

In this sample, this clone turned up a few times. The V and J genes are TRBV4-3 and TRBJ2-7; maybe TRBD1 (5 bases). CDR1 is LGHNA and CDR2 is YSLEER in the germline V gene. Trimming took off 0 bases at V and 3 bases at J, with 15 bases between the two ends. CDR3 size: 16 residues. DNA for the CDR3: TGCGCCAGCAGCCAAGATTGGCTTCAGGGTGACTACGAGCAGTACTTC. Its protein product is CASSQDWLQGDYEQYF.

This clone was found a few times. CDR3 DNA sequence: TGTGCCAGCAGCTCTTCAACTAATGAAAAACTGTTTTTT. Protein sequence: CASSSSTNEKLFF. The chain links TRBV5-4 to TRBJ1-4; D unresolved. From germline, CDR1 is SGHNT and CDR2 YYREEE (reference sequence). Trimming shortened V by 3 bases and J by 0 bases, and 3 bases separated the two germline ends. CDR3 size: 13 residues.

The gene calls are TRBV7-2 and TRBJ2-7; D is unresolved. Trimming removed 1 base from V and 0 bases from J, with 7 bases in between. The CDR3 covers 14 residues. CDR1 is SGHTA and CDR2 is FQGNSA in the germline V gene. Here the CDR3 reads CASSLDGVSYEQYF. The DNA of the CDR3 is TGTGCCAGCAGCTTAGATGGGGTCTCCTACGAGCAGTACTTC.

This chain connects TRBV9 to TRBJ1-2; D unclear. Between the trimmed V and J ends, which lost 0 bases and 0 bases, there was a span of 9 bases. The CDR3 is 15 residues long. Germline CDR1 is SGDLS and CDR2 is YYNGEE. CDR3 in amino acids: CASSVGNGPNYGYTF. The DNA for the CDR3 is TGTGCCAGCAGCGTAGGTAACGGCCCTAACTATGGCTACACCTTC.

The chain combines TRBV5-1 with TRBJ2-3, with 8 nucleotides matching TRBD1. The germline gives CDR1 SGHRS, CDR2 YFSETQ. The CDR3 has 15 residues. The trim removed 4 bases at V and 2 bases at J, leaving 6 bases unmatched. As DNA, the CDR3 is TGCGCCAGCAGCCCCGGACAGGGAAACACAGATACGCAGTATTTT. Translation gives CASSPGQGNTDTQYF.

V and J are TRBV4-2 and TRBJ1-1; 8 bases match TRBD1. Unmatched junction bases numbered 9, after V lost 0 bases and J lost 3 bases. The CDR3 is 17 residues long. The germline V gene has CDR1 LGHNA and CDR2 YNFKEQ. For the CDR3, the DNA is TGTGCCAGCAGCCAAGATCTCTGGACAGGGCTCGACACTGAAGCTTTCTTT. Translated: CASSQDLWTGLDTEAFF.

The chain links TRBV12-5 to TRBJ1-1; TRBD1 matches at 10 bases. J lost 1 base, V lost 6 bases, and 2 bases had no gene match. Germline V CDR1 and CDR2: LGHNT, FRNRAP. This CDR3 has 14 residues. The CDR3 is CASGRQGANTEAFF. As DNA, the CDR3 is TGTGCTAGTGGCCGACAGGGGGCGAACACTGAAGCTTTCTTT.

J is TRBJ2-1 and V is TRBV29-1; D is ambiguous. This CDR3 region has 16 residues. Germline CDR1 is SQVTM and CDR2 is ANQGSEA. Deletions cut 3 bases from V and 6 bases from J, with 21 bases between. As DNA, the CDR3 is TGCAGCGTTGACGGAAGGGATGCACTTTTCGCCAATGAGCAGTTCTTC. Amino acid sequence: CSVDGRDALFANEQFF.

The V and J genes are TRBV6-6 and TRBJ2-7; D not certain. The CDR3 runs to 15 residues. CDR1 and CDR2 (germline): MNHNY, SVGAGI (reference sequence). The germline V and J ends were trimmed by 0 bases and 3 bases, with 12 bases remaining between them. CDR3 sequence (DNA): TGTGCCAGCAGTTACTCTTTGGATAGATTCTACGAGCAGTACTTC. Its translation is CASSYSLDRFYEQYF.

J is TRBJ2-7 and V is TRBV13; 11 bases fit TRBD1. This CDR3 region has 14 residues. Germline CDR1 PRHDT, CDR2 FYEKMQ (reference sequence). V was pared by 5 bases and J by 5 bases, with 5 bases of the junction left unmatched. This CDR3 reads CASSEDRGRDEQYF. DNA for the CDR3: TGTGCCAGCAGCGAGGACAGGGGGCGCGACGAGCAGTACTTC.

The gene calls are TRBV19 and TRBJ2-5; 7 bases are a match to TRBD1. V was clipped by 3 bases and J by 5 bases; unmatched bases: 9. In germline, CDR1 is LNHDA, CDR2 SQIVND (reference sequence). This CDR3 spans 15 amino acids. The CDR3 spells CASSMGYRGQETQYF. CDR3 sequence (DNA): TGTGCCAGTAGTATGGGGTACAGGGGACAGGAGACCCAGTACTTC.

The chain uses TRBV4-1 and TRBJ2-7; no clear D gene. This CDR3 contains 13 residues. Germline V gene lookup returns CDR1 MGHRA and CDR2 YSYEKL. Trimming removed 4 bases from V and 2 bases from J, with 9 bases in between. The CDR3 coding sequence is TGCGCCAGCAGCCCTTTAGCTGCCTACGAGCAGTACTTC. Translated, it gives CASSPLAAYEQYF.